What follows are 5 T cell receptor beta chains derived from one specimen sequenced in a study of cytomegalovirus exposure and HLA in healthy donors. Assay: immunoSEQ multiplex PCR; the TCRdb copy retains only in-frame clones and omits some. Of 110,000 or so clones in the sample, about 85% are singletons; the top ten hold 2.1%. Specimen: PBMCs. Receptors originate from a woman in her twenties or thirties in good health and CMV-seronegative.

This rearrangement joins TRBV4-1 to TRBJ2-5; TRBD2 matches at 13 bases. Germline CDR1 reads MGHRA; CDR2 reads YSYEKL. Trimming removed 2 bases from V and 5 bases from J; junction bases left unmatched: 5. This CDR3 is 16 amino acids long. CDR3 nucleotide sequence: TGCGCCAGCAGCCAAAGACTAGCGGGGGGCGGGGAGACCCAGTACTTC. Translated: CASSQRLAGGGETQYF.

This clone was observed once. The chain carries TRBV18 and TRBJ2-1, with TRBD2 matching over 14 bases. The germline CDR1 and CDR2 sequences are KGHSH and LQKENI. Trimming took 4 bases from V and 5 from J; bases not matched to a gene: 1. This CDR3 contains 15 residues. Written as DNA, the CDR3 is TGTGCCAGCTCACGACTAGCGGGGGGGGACAATGAGCAGTTCTTC. This codes for CASSRLAGGDNEQFF.

The chain combines TRBV7-6 with TRBJ2-2; 7 nucleotides agree with TRBD1. CDR1 and CDR2 (germline): SGHVS, FNYEAQ. This CDR3 spans 17 amino acids. Trimming took 1 base from V and 2 from J; bases not matched to a gene: 7. This CDR3 is CASSLVGYRGNTGELFF. The CDR3 coding sequence is TGTGCCAGCAGCTTAGTAGGGTACAGGGGCAACACCGGGGAGCTGTTTTTT.

The chain uses TRBV19 and TRBJ1-3; D is unclear. CDR1 LNHDA and CDR2 SQIVND come from the germline V gene (reference sequence). This CDR3 region has 17 residues. V was pared by 4 bases and J by 2 bases, with 18 bases between. The DNA for the CDR3 is TGTGCCAGTAGTAACCCCCGGGGAGGTCGGACTGGAAACACCATATATTTT. It specifies CASSNPRGGRTGNTIYF.

The chain is built from TRBV27 and TRBJ1-4, with 12 bases identical to TRBD1. J gave up 10 bases and V 5 bases, and 8 bases lay outside the gene matches. Germline values: CDR1 MNHEY, CDR2 SMNVEV (reference sequence). This CDR3 spans 15 amino acids. CDR3 sequence: CASSRGQGALGKLFF. The CDR3 DNA sequence: TGTGCCAGCAGTCGGGGACAGGGGGCGTTGGGAAAACTGTTTTTT.